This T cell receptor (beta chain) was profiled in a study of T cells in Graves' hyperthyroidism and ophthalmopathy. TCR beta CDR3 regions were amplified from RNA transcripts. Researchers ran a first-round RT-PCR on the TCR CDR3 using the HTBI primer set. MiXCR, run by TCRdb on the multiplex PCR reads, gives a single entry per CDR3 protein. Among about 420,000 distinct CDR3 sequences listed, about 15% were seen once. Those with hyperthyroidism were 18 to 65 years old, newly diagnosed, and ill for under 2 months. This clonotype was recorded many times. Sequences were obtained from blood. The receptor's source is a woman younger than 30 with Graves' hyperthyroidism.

The CDR3 nucleotides read TGTGCCAGCACCAAAAGGGGCGGAAATGAGCAGTTCTTC. Amino acid sequence: CASTKRGGNEQFF. The chain uses TRBV3-1 and TRBJ2-1, with D perhaps TRBD1 (5 bases). Trimming pared 7 bases from V and 7 bases from J, leaving 14 bases between. From germline, CDR1 is LGHDT and CDR2 YNNKEL (reference sequence). CDR3 length equals 13 residues.